The clone carrying this T cell receptor beta chain was counted ten times or more. This sample is part of a study of regulatory T cells in long-lasting Graves disease. Whole-study context: Patients newly diagnosed with Graves' had been on antithyroid drugs for under 3 months.

With 1 base removed from V and 3 bases from J, the gap between germline ends came to 11 bases. The length of the CDR3 is 15 residues. The germline V gene encodes CDR1 SGHTA and CDR2 FQGTGA. TCR beta libraries were built with iRepertoire HTBI primers and Arm-PCR of CDR3 regions. TCRdb fed the multiplex PCR reads into MiXCR, producing one record per CDR3 protein. The data hold 400,000 to 500,000 distinct CDR3 sequences, with about 16% observed a single time. Time point noted: newly diagnosed GD, antithyroid drugs for less than 3 months. From PBMCs, RNA was extracted and then used to make the TCR library. These records were also assigned to another study, of T cells in Graves' hyperthyroidism and ophthalmopathy.

This TCR came from a woman in her twenties or thirties with Graves disease. This chain uses TRBV7-3 with TRBJ2-3; D is unclear. The material sequenced was peripheral blood mononuclear cells (PBMCs), taken at new diagnosis, from a patient treated with antithyroid drugs. CDR3 loop: CASSLMGLSTDTQYF. CDR3 nucleotide sequence: TGTGCCAGCAGCTTAATGGGTTTATCGACAGATACGCAGTATTTT.